The entry below gives a single T cell receptor beta chain sequence along with its context. What it recognizes is unknown. PCR amplification relied on 60 Vbeta primers (plus 13 Jbeta primers). Some clones are missing from TCRdb's copy, which holds only in-frame ones; the method was immunoSEQ multiplex PCR. The data contain approximately 160,000 clones, around 78% of them singletons. This sample is drawn from a study of cytomegalovirus exposure and HLA in healthy donors. As for the study in general: There were 300 to 400 genotyped donors. Of these, roughly 80% fell in the genetic ancestry cluster associated with self-reported Caucasian donors.

Points from the study as a whole: A later analysis linked a missense variant in DCLRE1C to the trimming of TCR beta V and J genes.

This sequence originates from a woman in her 40s in good health and CMV-seronegative. The sequenced sample consisted of PBMCs.

The CDR3 DNA reads TGTGCCAGCAGTAGCAGGGGACGGAATGAAAAACTGTTTTTT. Translating it yields CASSSRGRNEKLFF. This sequence joins TRBV28 and TRBJ1-4; a weak D match, TRBD1 (6 bases). V was cut by 5 bases and J by 5 bases, with 12 bases left in between. The CDR3 consists of 14 residues. Germline-derived CDR1 and CDR2 are MDHEN and SYDVKM.